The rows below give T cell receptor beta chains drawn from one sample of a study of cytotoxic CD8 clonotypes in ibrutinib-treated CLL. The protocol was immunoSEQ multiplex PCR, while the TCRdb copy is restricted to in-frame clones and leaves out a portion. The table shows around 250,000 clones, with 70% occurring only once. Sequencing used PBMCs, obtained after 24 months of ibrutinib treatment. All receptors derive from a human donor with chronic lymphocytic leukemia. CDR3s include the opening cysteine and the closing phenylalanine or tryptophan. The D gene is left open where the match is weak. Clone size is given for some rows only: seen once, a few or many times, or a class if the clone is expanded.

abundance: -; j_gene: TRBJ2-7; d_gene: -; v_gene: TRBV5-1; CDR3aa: CASSLNTGWGEQYF; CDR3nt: TGCGCCAGCAGCTTGAACACAGGGTGGGGCGAGCAGTACTTC
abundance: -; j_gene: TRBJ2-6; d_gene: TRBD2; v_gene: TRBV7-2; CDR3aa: CASSLMAPWGGGANVLTF; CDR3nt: TGTGCCAGCAGCTTAATGGCCCCGTGGGGGGGAGGGGCCAACGTCCTGACTTTC
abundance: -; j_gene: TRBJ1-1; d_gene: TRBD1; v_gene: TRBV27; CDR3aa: CASSMGQGPNLNTEAFF; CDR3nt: TGTGCCAGCAGTATGGGACAGGGCCCCAACTTGAACACTGAAGCTTTCTTT
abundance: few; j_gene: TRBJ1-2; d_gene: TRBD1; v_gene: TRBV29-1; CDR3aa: CSGYDRVRGYTF; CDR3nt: TGCAGCGGCTACGACAGGGTCCGGGGCTACACCTTC
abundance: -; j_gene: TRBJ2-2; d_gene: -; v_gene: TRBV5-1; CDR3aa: CASLPTERTNTGELFF; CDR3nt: TGCGCCAGCCTCCCCACCGAACGTACGAACACCGGGGAGCTGTTTTTT
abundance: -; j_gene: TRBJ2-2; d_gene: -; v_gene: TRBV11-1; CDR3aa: CASSLNPSVNTGELFF; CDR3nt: TGTGCCAGCAGCTTAAACCCTAGCGTTAACACCGGGGAGCTGTTTTTT
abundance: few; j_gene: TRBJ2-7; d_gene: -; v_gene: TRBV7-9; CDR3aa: CASSFTLWPYEQYF; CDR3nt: TGTGCCAGCAGCTTTACACTATGGCCCTACGAGCAGTACTTC
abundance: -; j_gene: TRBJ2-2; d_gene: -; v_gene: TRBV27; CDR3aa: CASSIYPGTGELFF; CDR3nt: TGTGCCAGCAGTATTTATCCGGGGACCGGGGAGCTGTTTTTT
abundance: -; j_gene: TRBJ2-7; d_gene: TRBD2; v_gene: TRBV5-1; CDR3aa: CASSFGLAGPLAEQYF; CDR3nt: TGCGCCAGCAGCTTCGGACTAGCGGGACCTTTGGCCGAGCAGTACTTC
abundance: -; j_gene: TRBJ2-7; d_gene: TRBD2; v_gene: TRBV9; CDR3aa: CASSPRGLANYEQYF; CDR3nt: TGTGCCAGCAGCCCCCGGGGACTAGCGAACTACGAGCAGTACTTC
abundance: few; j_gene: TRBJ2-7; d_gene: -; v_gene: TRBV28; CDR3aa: CASSLGGYEQYF; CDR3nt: TGTGCCAGCAGCCTAGGGGGATACGAGCAGTACTTC
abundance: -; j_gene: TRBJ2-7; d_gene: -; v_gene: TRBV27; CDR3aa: CASRNRDEQYF; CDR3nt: TGTGCCAGCAGAAACAGGGACGAGCAGTACTTC
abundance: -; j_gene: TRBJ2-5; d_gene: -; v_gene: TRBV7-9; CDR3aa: CASSLPGYQETQYF; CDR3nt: TGTGCCAGCAGCCTCCCAGGGTATCAAGAGACCCAGTACTTC
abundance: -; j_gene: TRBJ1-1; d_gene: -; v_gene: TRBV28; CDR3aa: CASSLGAENTEAFF; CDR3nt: TGTGCCAGCAGTTTAGGGGCAGAGAACACTGAAGCTTTCTTT
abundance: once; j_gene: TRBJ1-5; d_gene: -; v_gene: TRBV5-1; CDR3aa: CDRQPQHF; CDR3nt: TGCGACCGGCAGCCCCAGCATTTT
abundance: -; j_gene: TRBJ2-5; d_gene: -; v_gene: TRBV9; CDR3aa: CASSVPGLAGETQYF; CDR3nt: TGTGCCAGCAGCGTCCCGGGACTCGCGGGAGAGACCCAGTACTTC